This T cell receptor (beta chain) was sequenced for a study of early T cells in non-severe SARS-CoV-2 infection. Each CDR3 protein is one row after TCRdb ran MiXCR on the 5' RACE reads. The data contain 28,000 or so distinct CDR3 sequences, around 5% of them seen just once; the ten biggest clones take up 4.5%. This clonotype was seen at least ten times. This sequence was found in an adult who was a healthcare worker with PCR-confirmed SARS-CoV-2 infection or an uninfected control (not recorded which). The sequenced sample was whole blood.

CDR3: CASSGRQARGPEAFF. In DNA, the CDR3 is TGTGCCAGCAGCGGTCGTCAGGCGCGTGGGCCTGAAGCTTTCTTT. The chain links TRBV7-9 to TRBJ1-1; D not resolved. Trimming cost V 5 bases and J 6 bases, with 19 bases left between them. Germline CDR1 SEHNR, CDR2 FQNEAQ (reference sequence). The CDR3 loop spans 15 amino acids.